These T cell receptor beta chains were read from a single sample in a study of T cell clones after liver transplantation. Some clones are missing from TCRdb's copy, which holds only in-frame ones; the method was immunoSEQ multiplex PCR. Of tens of thousands of clones listed, over 55% are singletons. The sample here was CD4+ T cells from blood, taken before liver transplant. The receptors derive from a human donor who received a liver transplant. CDR3s include the opening cysteine and the closing phenylalanine or tryptophan. Each record gives: clone size, V gene, D gene, J gene, CDR3 DNA, CDR3 protein. The D gene is left open where the match is weak. Expanded clones are given a class, and other clones once, few, many or no size at all.

clone_size: once; v_call: TRBV11-2; d_call: -; j_call: TRBJ1-1; cdr3_nt: TGTGCCAGCAGCTTTCAGAACACTGAAGCTTTCTTT; cdr3_aa: CASSFQNTEAFF
clone_size: -; v_call: TRBV29-1; d_call: -; j_call: TRBJ1-2; cdr3_nt: TGCAGCCTAGGGGAGGACTATGGCTACACCTTC; cdr3_aa: CSLGEDYGYTF
clone_size: -; v_call: TRBV15; d_call: TRBD1; j_call: TRBJ2-7; cdr3_nt: TGTGCCACCAGCAGAGGGGGGACAGGGCCGACCTACGAGCAGTACTTC; cdr3_aa: CATSRGGTGPTYEQYF
clone_size: once; v_call: TRBV28; d_call: TRBD1; j_call: TRBJ2-1; cdr3_nt: TGTGCCAGCAGGGGACAGGGGGGCTCCTACAATGAGCAGTTCTTC; cdr3_aa: CASRGQGGSYNEQFF
clone_size: -; v_call: TRBV5-1; d_call: TRBD1; j_call: TRBJ2-7; cdr3_nt: TGCGCCAGCAGTCTGACAGGGGGCCCCAACGAGCAGTACTTC; cdr3_aa: CASSLTGGPNEQYF
clone_size: -; v_call: TRBV18; d_call: -; j_call: TRBJ1-5; cdr3_nt: TGTGCCAGCTCACCAGATGCAAACCGACAGCTGCTGAGGCCCCAGCATTTT; cdr3_aa: CASSPDANRQLLRPQHF
clone_size: once; v_call: TRBV19; d_call: -; j_call: TRBJ2-2; cdr3_nt: TGTGCCAGCCGGTACACCGGGGAGCTGTTTTTT; cdr3_aa: CASRYTGELFF
clone_size: -; v_call: TRBV28; d_call: TRBD1; j_call: TRBJ1-2; cdr3_nt: TGTGCCAGCAGCCTCTCCGGGACAGGGCTGGCTGGCTACACCTTC; cdr3_aa: CASSLSGTGLAGYTF
clone_size: -; v_call: TRBV2; d_call: TRBD2; j_call: TRBJ2-3; cdr3_nt: TGTGCCAGCAGTGATCGTAGCGGGGCCGACACAGATACGCAGTATTTT; cdr3_aa: CASSDRSGADTDTQYF
clone_size: many; v_call: TRBV6-5; d_call: -; j_call: TRBJ2-7; cdr3_nt: TGTGCCAGCTCCAAGGGGGGGTTGTACGAGCAGTACTTC; cdr3_aa: CASSKGGLYEQYF
clone_size: few; v_call: TRBV20-1; d_call: -; j_call: TRBJ1-2; cdr3_nt: TGCAGTGCAGGGGTGAACTATGGCTACACCTTC; cdr3_aa: CSAGVNYGYTF
clone_size: many; v_call: TRBV6-6; d_call: -; j_call: TRBJ2-7; cdr3_nt: TGTGCCACAGGACTCCTCATGGGGGGGGCCTCCTACGAGCAGTACTTC; cdr3_aa: CATGLLMGGASYEQYF
clone_size: -; v_call: TRBV6-6; d_call: TRBD1; j_call: TRBJ1-2; cdr3_nt: TGTGCCAGCAGACCGGGACAGGGGTCCGACTATGGCTACACCTTC; cdr3_aa: CASRPGQGSDYGYTF
clone_size: -; v_call: TRBV28; d_call: -; j_call: TRBJ1-1; cdr3_nt: TGTGCCAGCAGTCCAACCTACGGTGGCACTGAAGCTTTCTTT; cdr3_aa: CASSPTYGGTEAFF
clone_size: -; v_call: TRBV11-3; d_call: -; j_call: TRBJ1-1; cdr3_nt: TGTGCCAGCAGCCTTTCTAGCCTTATGAACACTGAAGCTTTCTTT; cdr3_aa: CASSLSSLMNTEAFF
clone_size: -; v_call: TRBV5-4; d_call: TRBD2; j_call: TRBJ2-7; cdr3_nt: TGTGCCAGCAGTTCTAGCGGGGACAACCTGGGAGAGCAGTACTTC; cdr3_aa: CASSSSGDNLGEQYF
clone_size: -; v_call: TRBV11-2; d_call: TRBD2; j_call: TRBJ2-1; cdr3_nt: TGTGCCAGCAGCCCCATGGGACTAGCGGGATCGAATGAGCAGTTCTTC; cdr3_aa: CASSPMGLAGSNEQFF
clone_size: -; v_call: TRBV6-6; d_call: TRBD1; j_call: TRBJ2-1; cdr3_nt: TGTGCCAGCAGATATACAGGGGGAACAAACAATGAGCAGTTCTTC; cdr3_aa: CASRYTGGTNNEQFF
clone_size: -; v_call: TRBV7-8; d_call: -; j_call: TRBJ1-1; cdr3_nt: TGTGCCAGCACCCCATGGGTAGGGGGAGTTTCTGAAGCTTTCTTT; cdr3_aa: CASTPWVGGVSEAFF
clone_size: once; v_call: TRBV28; d_call: -; j_call: TRBJ1-6; cdr3_nt: TGTGCCAGCAGTTTAGCTGAGTCACCCCTCCACTTT; cdr3_aa: CASSLAESPLHF
clone_size: -; v_call: TRBV28; d_call: TRBD1; j_call: TRBJ2-7; cdr3_nt: TGTGCCAGCAGTTCCGACTCCCCGGACAGGGGGCGCGAGCAGTACTTC; cdr3_aa: CASSSDSPDRGREQYF
clone_size: -; v_call: TRBV19; d_call: TRBD1; j_call: TRBJ1-2; cdr3_nt: TGTGCCAGTAGTATTCTAGGACAGGGCTCCGGCTACACCTTC; cdr3_aa: CASSILGQGSGYTF
clone_size: few; v_call: TRBV11-3; d_call: -; j_call: TRBJ2-2; cdr3_nt: TGTGCCAGCAGCTTAGTCAGGACCGGGGAGCTGTTTTTT; cdr3_aa: CASSLVRTGELFF
clone_size: -; v_call: TRBV10-3; d_call: -; j_call: TRBJ1-2; cdr3_nt: TGTGCCATCAGTGAGTCCCCAGGGTATGGCTACACCTTC; cdr3_aa: CAISESPGYGYTF
clone_size: -; v_call: TRBV29-1; d_call: TRBD1; j_call: TRBJ2-7; cdr3_nt: TGCAGCACTGAAGGGACAGGGTTCAACGAGCAGTACTTC; cdr3_aa: CSTEGTGFNEQYF
clone_size: -; v_call: TRBV6-1; d_call: -; j_call: TRBJ1-6; cdr3_nt: TGTGCCAGCAGTGACAGGGCTAGTGAGTCACCCCTCCACTTT; cdr3_aa: CASSDRASESPLHF
clone_size: few; v_call: TRBV28; d_call: TRBD1; j_call: TRBJ2-7; cdr3_nt: TGTGCCAGCAACCGGGACAGGGGGCTGGAGCAGTACTTC; cdr3_aa: CASNRDRGLEQYF
clone_size: -; v_call: TRBV4-2; d_call: -; j_call: TRBJ1-1; cdr3_nt: TGTGCCAGCAGCCAAGTCCCCGCGGGCACTGAAGCTTTCTTT; cdr3_aa: CASSQVPAGTEAFF
clone_size: few; v_call: TRBV28; d_call: TRBD2; j_call: TRBJ2-1; cdr3_nt: TGTGCCAGCAGCGACAAGCGGGGGGGCTTCAATGAGCAGTTCTTC; cdr3_aa: CASSDKRGGFNEQFF
clone_size: many; v_call: TRBV5-1; d_call: -; j_call: TRBJ1-6; cdr3_nt: TGCGCCAGCAGCCCGGACAGCCCCAATAATTCACCCCTCCACTTT; cdr3_aa: CASSPDSPNNSPLHF
clone_size: -; v_call: TRBV2; d_call: TRBD1; j_call: TRBJ2-5; cdr3_nt: TGTGCCAGCAGGGCGGGGACAGGGGGAATGGAGACCCAGTACTTC; cdr3_aa: CASRAGTGGMETQYF
clone_size: few; v_call: TRBV4-1; d_call: -; j_call: TRBJ1-1; cdr3_nt: TGCGCCAGCAGCCAAGTTCTTGAACAAAAGAACACTGAAGCTTTCTTT; cdr3_aa: CASSQVLEQKNTEAFF
clone_size: -; v_call: TRBV27; d_call: TRBD2; j_call: TRBJ2-2; cdr3_nt: TGTGCCAGCAGTCGGACTAGCGGAAACACCGGGGAGCTGTTTTTT; cdr3_aa: CASSRTSGNTGELFF
clone_size: -; v_call: TRBV12-5; d_call: TRBD1; j_call: TRBJ1-1; cdr3_nt: TGTGCTAGTGGTACCGCGGGGACAGGGGACTTGAACACTGAAGCTTTCTTT; cdr3_aa: CASGTAGTGDLNTEAFF
clone_size: -; v_call: TRBV30; d_call: -; j_call: TRBJ1-2; cdr3_nt: TGTGCCTGGAGTACAGGGCTGGAAGGCTACACCTTC; cdr3_aa: CAWSTGLEGYTF
clone_size: -; v_call: TRBV7-9; d_call: -; j_call: TRBJ1-1; cdr3_nt: TGTGCCAGCAGCTTTTCCACAGGGCTCCCCGAAGCTTTCTTT; cdr3_aa: CASSFSTGLPEAFF
clone_size: -; v_call: TRBV9; d_call: -; j_call: TRBJ1-5; cdr3_nt: TGTGCCAGCAGCGTAGATGGAGGTTATAGCAATCAGCCCCAGCATTTT; cdr3_aa: CASSVDGGYSNQPQHF
clone_size: -; v_call: TRBV19; d_call: TRBD1; j_call: TRBJ1-1; cdr3_nt: TGTGCCAGTAGTCAGACAGGGTGGAACACTGAAGCTTTCTTT; cdr3_aa: CASSQTGWNTEAFF
clone_size: -; v_call: TRBV30; d_call: -; j_call: TRBJ1-5; cdr3_nt: TGTGCCTGGGGGCAGAACAATCAGCCCCAGCATTTT; cdr3_aa: CAWGQNNQPQHF
clone_size: -; v_call: TRBV11-2; d_call: -; j_call: TRBJ2-2; cdr3_nt: TGTGCCAGCAGCTTAGGAGGGATGGGAACCGGGGAGCTGTTTTTT; cdr3_aa: CASSLGGMGTGELFF
clone_size: few; v_call: TRBV7-9; d_call: -; j_call: TRBJ2-7; cdr3_nt: TGTGCCAGCAGCGCGGGGGTCCGAGGGGGCGAGCAGTACTTC; cdr3_aa: CASSAGVRGGEQYF
clone_size: -; v_call: TRBV18; d_call: TRBD1; j_call: TRBJ1-4; cdr3_nt: TGTGCCAGCTCACCACCGTTGGACAGGGGAACTAATGAAAAACTGTTTTTT; cdr3_aa: CASSPPLDRGTNEKLFF
clone_size: -; v_call: TRBV11-2; d_call: -; j_call: TRBJ2-3; cdr3_nt: TGTGCCATTTCCAAAGGGGACTCTCCGGCAGATACGCAGTATTTT; cdr3_aa: CAISKGDSPADTQYF
clone_size: few; v_call: TRBV9; d_call: -; j_call: TRBJ2-2; cdr3_nt: TGTGCCAGCAGCGTAGGTCTAGCGCCCGGGGAGCTGTTTTTT; cdr3_aa: CASSVGLAPGELFF
clone_size: -; v_call: TRBV9; d_call: TRBD1; j_call: TRBJ1-2; cdr3_nt: TGTGCCAGCAGCGCGCTAGGACAGGGATCGGATGGCTACACCTTC; cdr3_aa: CASSALGQGSDGYTF
clone_size: -; v_call: TRBV5-6; d_call: TRBD1; j_call: TRBJ2-3; cdr3_nt: TGTGCCAGCAGCCGTGGACAGGGGGCCTCAGATACGCAGTATTTT; cdr3_aa: CASSRGQGASDTQYF
clone_size: -; v_call: TRBV6-5; d_call: -; j_call: TRBJ1-2; cdr3_nt: TGTGCCAGCAGGAATGTTCAGGGTTCTGGCTACACCTTC; cdr3_aa: CASRNVQGSGYTF
clone_size: few; v_call: TRBV2; d_call: -; j_call: TRBJ2-3; cdr3_nt: TGTGCCAGCAGTCCTACCACAGATACGCAGTATTTT; cdr3_aa: CASSPTTDTQYF